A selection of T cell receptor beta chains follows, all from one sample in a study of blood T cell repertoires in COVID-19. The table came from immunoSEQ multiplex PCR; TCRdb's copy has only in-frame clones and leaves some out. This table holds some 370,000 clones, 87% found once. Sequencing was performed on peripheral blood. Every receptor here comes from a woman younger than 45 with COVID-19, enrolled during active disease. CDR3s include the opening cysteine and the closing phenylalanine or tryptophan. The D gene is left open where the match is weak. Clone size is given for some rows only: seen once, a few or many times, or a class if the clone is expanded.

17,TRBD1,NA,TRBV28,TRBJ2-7,TGTGCCAGCAGTTTACCGGGGCCGAAGACAGGGGCTTACGAGCAGTACTTC,CASSLPGPKTGAYEQYF
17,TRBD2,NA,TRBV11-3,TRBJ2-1,TGTGCCAGCAGCTTAGGTAGCGGGCCCGGGGGCTACAATGAGCAGTTCTTC,CASSLGSGPGGYNEQFF
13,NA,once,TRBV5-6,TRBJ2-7,TGTGCCAGCAGCTTGCAGGGGGGCTACGAGCAGTACTTC,CASSLQGGYEQYF
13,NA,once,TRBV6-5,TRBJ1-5,TGTGCCAGCAGTTATAATCGGTATCAGCCCCAGCATTTT,CASSYNRYQPQHF
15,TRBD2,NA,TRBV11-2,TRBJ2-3,TGTGCCAGCAGCTATACTAGCGGGAGTGCCGCTCCGCAGTATTTT,CASSYTSGSAAPQYF
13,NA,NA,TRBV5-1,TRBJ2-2,TGCGCCAGCACCATCGGGGGAAAGGGGGAGCTGTTTTTT,CASTIGGKGELFF
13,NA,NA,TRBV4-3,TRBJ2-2,TGCGCCAGCAGCCAAGACAGGGCCAGGGAGCTGTTTTTT,CASSQDRARELFF
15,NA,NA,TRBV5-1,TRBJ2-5,TGCGCCAGCAGCAAATGGGGAGACCCTCAAGAGACCCAGTACTTC,CASSKWGDPQETQYF
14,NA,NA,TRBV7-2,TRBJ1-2,TGTGCCAGCAGCTTCCCGGGACTGTACTATGGCTACACCTTC,CASSFPGLYYGYTF
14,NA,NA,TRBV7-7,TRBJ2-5,TGTGCTAGCAGCCTTACCCGACAACAAGAGACCCAGTACTTC,CASSLTRQQETQYF
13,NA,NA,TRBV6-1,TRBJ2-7,TGTGCCAGCAGTGAATGGACAGACTACGAGCAGTACTTC,CASSEWTDYEQYF
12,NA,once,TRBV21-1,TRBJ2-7,TGTGCCAGCACCTTAAACTCGGACGAGCAGTACTTC,CASTLNSDEQYF
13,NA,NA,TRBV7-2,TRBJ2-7,TGTGCCAGCAGCCCCCGGACTCTGGGCGAGCAGTACTTC,CASSPRTLGEQYF